Each of the 29 T cell receptor beta chains below was sequenced from the same sample in a study of blood T cell repertoires in COVID-19. Only in-frame clones appear in the TCRdb table, and some are missing; sequencing was by immunoSEQ multiplex PCR. The data show 35,000 to 40,000 clones, roughly 90% seen once. What was sequenced was peripheral blood. These receptors came from a man between 65 and 85 years old with active COVID-19.

The rearrangement joins TRBV10-2 to TRBJ2-7; 9 bases match TRBD2. Trimming cost V 7 bases and J 5 bases; bases outside gene matches: 9. This CDR3 comprises 14 residues. Germline-derived CDR1 and CDR2 are WSHSY and SAAADI. In nucleotides, the CDR3 is TGCGCCAGCAAGGGCGGGAGGGTAGCCGACGAGCAGTACTTC. It translates to CASKGGRVADEQYF.

CDR3 amino acids: CASTAGSNEQYF. DNA for the CDR3: TGTGCCAGCACTGCAGGGTCGAACGAGCAGTACTTC. The rearrangement uses TRBV6-5 and TRBJ2-7; a possible D gene is TRBD1 (5 bases). CDR3 size: 12 residues. V dropped 7 bases and J dropped 5 bases, with 12 bases sitting between them. The germline CDR1 and CDR2 sequences are MNHEY and SVGAGI.

V and J are TRBV11-2 and TRBJ2-7; 9 bases fit TRBD1. The germline CDR1 and CDR2 sequences are SGHAT and FQNNGV. The junction had 11 bases not matched to a gene; V was cut back by 3 bases and J by 5 bases. CDR3 length equals 16 residues. The CDR3 sequence: CASSLASGTGSNEQYF. In DNA, the CDR3 is TGTGCCAGCAGCTTGGCGAGCGGGACAGGGTCCAACGAGCAGTACTTC.

The chain recombines TRBV7-2 with TRBJ2-7; 9 bases agree with TRBD1. V lost 2 bases to trimming and J lost 4 bases; unmatched junction nucleotides: 3. The CDR3 loop spans 14 amino acids. In germline, CDR1 is SGHTA, CDR2 FQGNSA. The CDR3 is CASSLWDRDYEQYF. CDR3 in DNA: TGTGCCAGCAGCTTATGGGACAGGGATTACGAGCAGTACTTC.

The chain joins TRBV7-9 to TRBJ2-3, with D unclear. This CDR3 is 16 amino acids long. Per germline, CDR1 SEHNR and CDR2 FQNEAQ (reference sequence). Trimming stripped 3 bases from V and 2 bases from J, with 15 bases between. CDR3 nucleotide sequence: TGTGCCAGCAGCTTTGAGCTAGTTAGGCCCACAGATACGCAGTATTTT. Translation: CASSFELVRPTDTQYF.

The chain is built from TRBV6-5 and TRBJ1-2, with 8 bases identical to TRBD1. The CDR3 is 15 residues long. J was trimmed by 2 bases and V by 4 bases; bases with no gene match: 6. Germline V gene sequence: CDR1 MNHEY, CDR2 SVGAGI. CDR3 nucleotide sequence: TGTGCCAGCAGTTCTGTCGGGACAGGCAACTATGGCTACACCTTC. Translation gives CASSSVGTGNYGYTF.

V usage is TRBV21-1 and J usage is TRBJ2-3; TRBD1 reflects the table's D call only, with no check against the DNA. TRBV21-1 is termed a pseudogene. This CDR3 region has 17 residues. CDR3 sequence reads: CASSAYLGQGGADTQYF. The CDR3, as DNA: TGTGCCAGCAGCGCTTACCTGGGACAGGGAGGGGCAGATACGCAGTATTTT.

The gene calls are TRBV5-1 and TRBJ2-5; possible D gene TRBD1, 6 bases. The CDR3 is 14 residues long. Germline loops: CDR1 SGHRS, CDR2 YFSETQ. Trimming shortened V by 5 bases and J by 1 base, and 12 bases separated the two germline ends. As DNA, the CDR3 is TGCGCCAGCAGTGGGACAAGGAGCCAAGAGACCCAGTACTTC. Translated, it gives CASSGTRSQETQYF. The variable domain in full, completed from reference TRBV5-1 and TRBJ2-5, reads KAGVTQTPRYLIKTRGQQVTLSCSPISGHRSVSWYQQTPGQGLQFLFEYFSETQRNKGNFPGRFSGRQFSNSRSEMNVSTLELGDSALYLCASSGTRSQETQYFGPGTRLLVL.

The chain uses TRBV3-1 (or the pseudogene TRBV3-2) and TRBJ2-2; no definite D call. Germline CDR1 is LGHDT and CDR2 is YNNKEL (reference sequence). The CDR3 runs 15 residues. The V and J ends lost 6 bases and 2 bases respectively, with 13 bases between them. CDR3 bases: TGTGCCAGCAGAAACATGGGCAGAAACACCGGGGAGCTGTTTTTT. It codes for CASRNMGRNTGELFF.

The chain combines TRBV6-5 with TRBJ1-2; tentatively, D is TRBD1 (5 bases). This CDR3 region has 14 residues. CDR1 is MNHEY and CDR2 is SVGAGI in the germline V gene. The V end lost 5 bases, the J end lost 8 bases, and 18 bases lay between the germline ends. The CDR3 sequence: CASSRQSLRGGYTF. The CDR3 DNA is TGTGCCAGCAGTCGACAGAGCCTTCGAGGCGGCTACACCTTC.

This chain's CDR3 is CASSGGTDTQYF. For the CDR3, the DNA is TGTGCCAGCTCGGGGGGCACAGATACGCAGTATTTT. The chain combines TRBV6-6 with TRBJ2-3; TRBD2 is a possible D gene (6 bases). The CDR3 has 12 amino acids. Trimming cost V 8 bases and J 1 base, with 7 bases left between them. Per germline, CDR1 MNHNY and CDR2 SVGAGI (reference sequence).

The rearrangement uses TRBV7-2 and TRBJ1-1; D not certain. The V and J ends lost 5 bases and 8 bases respectively, with 6 bases between them. Germline-derived CDR1 and CDR2 are SGHTA and FQGNSA. The CDR3 runs 10 residues. The CDR3 sequence: CASSQREAFF. As DNA, the CDR3 is TGTGCCAGCAGCCAGCGGGAAGCTTTCTTT.

This sequence joins TRBV7-8 and TRBJ1-1; TRBD1 aligns across 9 bases. The CDR3 extends over 17 amino acids. Germline CDR1 reads SGHVS; CDR2 reads FQNEAQ. Unmatched junction bases numbered 10, after V lost 5 bases and J lost 0 bases. CDR3 nucleotides: TGTGCCAGCAGCCGGGGCCGGGACAGGGTGATGAACACTGAAGCTTTCTTT. This gives the protein CASSRGRDRVMNTEAFF. The full variable domain, rest sourced from reference TRBV7-8 and TRBJ1-1, is GAGVSQSPRYKVAKRGQDVALRCDPISGHVSLFWYQQALGQGPEFLTYFQNEAQLDKSGLPSDRFFAERPEGSVSTLKIQRTQQEDSAVYLCASSRGRDRVMNTEAFFGQGTRLTVV.

The V and J genes are TRBV6-2 or TRBV6-3 and TRBJ2-3; 11 bases match TRBD2. The V and J ends lost 4 bases and 6 bases, in that order; junction bases with no gene match: 9. The V gene's germline CDR1 is MNHEY and CDR2 SVGEGT. The CDR3 sequence is 16 residues long. CDR3 amino acids: CASSFTSGRGLDTQYF. The CDR3 region has the DNA TGTGCCAGCAGTTTTACTAGCGGGAGAGGTCTTGATACGCAGTATTTT.

This chain uses TRBV10-3 with TRBJ2-3; a weak D match, TRBD1 (6 bases). Germline CDR1 ENHRY, CDR2 SYGVKD. V lost 5 bases and J 0 bases, leaving 9 bases between the germline ends. The CDR3 spans 14 residues. The CDR3 protein is CAISSRGSTDTQYF. The CDR3 DNA is TGTGCCATCAGTTCTAGGGGGAGCACAGATACGCAGTATTTT.

The chain couples TRBV5-1 to TRBJ1-1, with 7 positions matching TRBD1. V gave up 5 bases and J gave up 3 bases; unmatched junction bases: 4. The length of the CDR3 is 13 residues. CDR1 SGHRS and CDR2 YFSETQ come from the germline V gene. CDR3: CASRLQGDTEAFF. The CDR3 coding sequence is TGCGCCAGCAGGTTGCAGGGGGACACTGAAGCTTTCTTT.

This clone has only one observation. This rearrangement joins TRBV5-6 to TRBJ2-4, with 9 bases aligning to TRBD2. The CDR3 spans 16 residues. The V segment lost 3 bases and the J segment 0 bases; nucleotides outside the gene matches: 4. The germline V gene encodes CDR1 SGHDT and CDR2 YYEEEE. CDR3: CASSYLAGVAKNIQYF. The CDR3 coding sequence is TGTGCCAGCAGCTACTTAGCGGGGGTAGCCAAAAACATTCAGTACTTC.

The V call is TRBV2, the J call TRBJ2-7; tentatively, D is TRBD2 (5 bases). CDR1 SNHLY and CDR2 FYNNEI come from the germline V gene. V lost 2 bases and J lost 2, with 10 bases in between. The CDR3 is 14 residues long. The CDR3 bases are TGTGCCAGCAGTGAACGGGAAATCCCCTACGAGCAGTACTTC. Translating gives CASSEREIPYEQYF. Together with reference TRBV2 and TRBJ2-7, the CDR3 gives the full variable domain: EPEVTQTPSHQVTQMGQEVILRCVPISNHLYFYWYRQILGQKVEFLVSFYNNEISEKSEIFDDQFSVERPDGSNFTLKIRSTKLEDSAMYFCASSEREIPYEQYFGPGTRLTVT.

The genes are TRBV5-1 and TRBJ2-5, with D maybe TRBD1 (6 bases). V dropped 6 bases and J dropped 5 bases, with 17 bases sitting between them. The CDR3 extends over 14 amino acids. Looked up from germline, CDR1 is SGHRS and CDR2 is YFSETQ. The CDR3 nucleotides are TGCGCCAGCAACACGGGGCAGGGGCGGGAGACCCAGTACTTC. This codes for CASNTGQGRETQYF.

This clone has just one count. The V call is TRBV5-5, the J call TRBJ2-7, with D possibly matching TRBD1 (6 bases). The length of the CDR3 is 15 residues. V was pared by 4 bases and J by 0 bases, with 14 bases between. Per germline, CDR1 SGHKS and CDR2 YYEKEE (reference sequence). The CDR3 reads CASSPSQGTSYEQYF. CDR3 DNA sequence: TGTGCCAGCAGCCCGTCACAGGGAACCTCCTACGAGCAGTACTTC.

This clone was counted once. The gene calls are TRBV6-2 or TRBV6-3 and TRBJ1-2; D is perhaps TRBD1 (5 bases). CDR1 is MNHEY and CDR2 is SVGEGT in the germline V gene. Trimming pared 5 bases from V and 6 bases from J, leaving 13 bases between. This CDR3 has 13 residues. The CDR3 is CASSGQGVDGYTF. In DNA form, the CDR3 reads TGTGCCAGCAGTGGGCAGGGTGTAGATGGCTACACCTTC.

This sequence joins TRBV19 and TRBJ1-5, with D possibly TRBD1 on 5 matching bases. The length of the CDR3 is 15 residues. V was pared by 3 bases and J by 4 bases, with 13 bases between. Germline CDR1 reads LNHDA; CDR2 reads SQIVND (reference sequence). As DNA, the CDR3 is TGTGCCAGTAGTATGAGAGGACATATTAATCAGCCCCAGCATTTT. This encodes CASSMRGHINQPQHF.

The rearrangement joins TRBV19 to TRBJ2-3; TRBD1 aligns across 8 bases. V shed 2 bases, J shed 8 bases, and the junction held 12 bases outside the gene matches. The CDR3 has 16 residues. The germline V gene has CDR1 LNHDA and CDR2 SQIVND (reference sequence). Written as DNA, the CDR3 is TGTGCCAGTAGTATAAGGGGGACAGGCTGGGACTGTACGCAGTATTTT. It translates to CASSIRGTGWDCTQYF.

This clone was counted only a few times. V is TRBV5-1 and J is TRBJ2-7; 11 nucleotides match TRBD1. In germline, CDR1 is SGHRS, CDR2 YFSETQ. V shed 7 bases and J 5 bases; nucleotides not matched to a gene: 5. This CDR3 has 13 amino acids. The CDR3 loop reads CASRRDRGDEQYF. Written as DNA, the CDR3 is TGCGCCAGCCGCCGGGACAGGGGGGACGAGCAGTACTTC.

This chain links TRBV12-3 or TRBV12-4 with TRBJ2-2, with D hard to call. This CDR3 has 12 amino acids. With 6 bases removed from V and 4 bases from J, the gap between germline ends came to 6 bases. CDR3 residues: CASSLGTGELFF. In DNA, the CDR3 is TGTGCCAGCAGCCTCGGCACCGGGGAGCTGTTTTTT.

The rearrangement uses TRBV18 and TRBJ2-7, with 11 bases aligning to TRBD1. V shed 2 bases and J 3 bases; nucleotides not matched to a gene: 3. Germline CDR1 KGHSH, CDR2 LQKENI. This CDR3 comprises 15 residues. The CDR3 here is CASSPGTGGYYEQYF. The CDR3 DNA is TGTGCCAGCTCACCAGGGACAGGGGGTTACTACGAGCAGTACTTC.

This clone was seen only once. The chain is built from TRBV5-1 and TRBJ2-5; 7 bases are shared with TRBD1. CDR1 and CDR2 (germline): SGHRS, YFSETQ. Trimming at V came to 0 bases and at J to 7 bases, leaving 6 bases not matched to a gene. CDR3 size: 14 residues. The CDR3 sequence is CASSLEDRDGTQYF. CDR3 sequence (DNA): TGCGCCAGCAGCTTGGAAGACAGGGATGGGACCCAGTACTTC.

This chain connects TRBV4-2 to TRBJ2-4; possible D gene TRBD2, 6 bases. Germline V gene sequence: CDR1 LGHNA, CDR2 YNFKEQ. This CDR3 has 14 residues. V was cut by 4 bases and J by 7 bases, with 14 bases left in between. The chain's CDR3 is CASSRGTGGNIQYF. CDR3 bases: TGTGCCAGCAGCCGGGGAACTGGGGGGAACATTCAGTACTTC.

The chain has TRBV6-5 and TRBJ2-7; D is perhaps TRBD2 (5 bases). Germline V gene data show CDR1 as MNHEY and CDR2 as SVGAGI. The CDR3 is made up of 16 amino acids. The ends were cut back, 0 bases at V and 6 bases at J, with 18 bases in the middle. In DNA form, the CDR3 reads TGTGCCAGCAGTTACTCGGCGACACCCGGGGTGGGCGAGCAGTACTTC. It codes for CASSYSATPGVGEQYF.